These T cell receptor beta chains were read from a single sample in a study of technical replicates of blood from several donors. TCRdb keeps only in-frame clones here, not all; method: immunoSEQ multiplex PCR. The table lists tens of thousands of clones, around 95% of them singletons. The sample taken for sequencing was T cells isolated from PBMCs. Source of these receptors: a human donor in good health. Both conserved end residues are part of each CDR3. Fields, in order: J gene, D gene, clone size, V gene, CDR3 DNA, CDR3 protein. D genes are given only for firm matches. Size is stated for part of the rows, as once, few or many counts, or as a class when the clone is expanded.

j_call: TRBJ1-4; d_call: NA; clone_size: NA; v_call: TRBV18; cdr3_nt: TGTGCCAGCTCGCTAAATGAAAAACTGTTTTTT; cdr3_aa: CASSLNEKLFF
j_call: TRBJ2-2; d_call: NA; clone_size: NA; v_call: TRBV30; cdr3_nt: TGTGCCTGCGTTAGGAGGGAGTACACCGGGGAGCTGTTTTTT; cdr3_aa: CACVRREYTGELFF
j_call: TRBJ2-5; d_call: TRBD1; clone_size: NA; v_call: TRBV7-7; cdr3_nt: TGTGCTAGCAGCCTAGGGAAGGGGACAGGGACCCAGTACTTC; cdr3_aa: CASSLGKGTGTQYF
j_call: TRBJ2-3; d_call: TRBD2; clone_size: NA; v_call: TRBV7-3; cdr3_nt: TGTGCCACATCACCGGGACTACCGAACATAGATACGCAGTATTTT; cdr3_aa: CATSPGLPNIDTQYF
j_call: TRBJ2-2; d_call: NA; clone_size: once; v_call: TRBV5-1; cdr3_nt: TGCGCCAGCAGCTTGATACTCGTAGGGGACACCGGGGAGCTGTTTTTT; cdr3_aa: CASSLILVGDTGELFF
j_call: TRBJ2-5; d_call: TRBD1; clone_size: NA; v_call: TRBV7-9; cdr3_nt: TGTGCCAGCAGCGGATGGATGGACAGGGGAGAGACCCAGTACTTC; cdr3_aa: CASSGWMDRGETQYF
j_call: TRBJ2-1; d_call: TRBD2; clone_size: NA; v_call: TRBV7-6; cdr3_nt: TGTGCCAGCAGCAGACTACTAGCGGGAGGGCCCGATGAGCAGTTCTTC; cdr3_aa: CASSRLLAGGPDEQFF
j_call: TRBJ1-1; d_call: NA; clone_size: NA; v_call: TRBV21-1; cdr3_nt: TGTGCCAGCAGCCACTTTGAACCCGAGACCGGGGACACTGAAGCTTTCTTT; cdr3_aa: CASSHFEPETGDTEAFF
j_call: TRBJ2-1; d_call: NA; clone_size: NA; v_call: TRBV6-5; cdr3_nt: TGTGCCAGCAGTTATGCGGCTGAGCAGTTCTTC; cdr3_aa: CASSYAAEQFF
j_call: TRBJ2-3; d_call: TRBD2; clone_size: NA; v_call: TRBV5-1; cdr3_nt: TGCGCCAGCAGCTTGGGGGGGGGAAGTTTCACAGATACGCAGTATTTT; cdr3_aa: CASSLGGGSFTDTQYF
j_call: TRBJ1-1; d_call: NA; clone_size: NA; v_call: TRBV11-2; cdr3_nt: TGTGCCAGCAGCTTAGATAACGGGACATTTTACAGGAACACTGAAGCTTTCTTT; cdr3_aa: CASSLDNGTFYRNTEAFF
j_call: TRBJ2-7; d_call: NA; clone_size: NA; v_call: TRBV19; cdr3_nt: TGTGCCAGTAGTATAGAGCACAGAGCGGAATGGGAGCAGTACTTC; cdr3_aa: CASSIEHRAEWEQYF
j_call: TRBJ2-7; d_call: TRBD2; clone_size: NA; v_call: TRBV28; cdr3_nt: TGTGCCAGCAGTTTGACGGGAGGTAACGAGCAGTACTTC; cdr3_aa: CASSLTGGNEQYF
j_call: TRBJ2-5; d_call: NA; clone_size: NA; v_call: TRBV6-5; cdr3_nt: TGTGCCAGCAGTTACGAGAGAAGGACCCAGTACTTC; cdr3_aa: CASSYERRTQYF
j_call: TRBJ1-5; d_call: TRBD1; clone_size: NA; v_call: TRBV27; cdr3_nt: TGTGCCAGCAGTTCCCTGACAGGGAGCAATCAGCCCCAGCATTTT; cdr3_aa: CASSSLTGSNQPQHF
j_call: TRBJ2-7; d_call: TRBD1; clone_size: NA; v_call: TRBV5-1; cdr3_nt: TGCGCCAGCAGCTACAGGGGTTTCGACGAGCAGTACTTC; cdr3_aa: CASSYRGFDEQYF
j_call: TRBJ2-2; d_call: NA; clone_size: NA; v_call: TRBV27; cdr3_nt: TGTGCCAGCAGTTACAGGGCCGGAATAAACACCGGGGAGCTGTTTTTT; cdr3_aa: CASSYRAGINTGELFF
j_call: TRBJ2-5; d_call: TRBD2; clone_size: NA; v_call: TRBV4-3; cdr3_nt: TGCGCCAGCAGCCTGGGGGGGGTTGGTCAAGAGACCCAGTACTTC; cdr3_aa: CASSLGGVGQETQYF
j_call: TRBJ2-5; d_call: TRBD1; clone_size: NA; v_call: TRBV6-5; cdr3_nt: TGTGCCAGCCGGACAGGGGAAAGTAGTGGAGAGACCCAGTACTTC; cdr3_aa: CASRTGESSGETQYF
j_call: TRBJ1-1; d_call: NA; clone_size: NA; v_call: TRBV9; cdr3_nt: TGTGCCAGCAGCCCGCAGCCCGGGTCCCCCACTGAAGCTTTCTTT; cdr3_aa: CASSPQPGSPTEAFF
j_call: TRBJ1-3; d_call: TRBD1; clone_size: NA; v_call: TRBV10-3; cdr3_nt: TGTGCCATCAGTGCACAGGGGGGTGGTGGAAACACCATATATTTT; cdr3_aa: CAISAQGGGGNTIYF
j_call: TRBJ2-3; d_call: TRBD2; clone_size: NA; v_call: TRBV7-2; cdr3_nt: TGTGCCAGCAGCCCCCACCCAGCGGGAGCAGGAGATACGCAGTATTTT; cdr3_aa: CASSPHPAGAGDTQYF
j_call: TRBJ1-6; d_call: NA; clone_size: NA; v_call: TRBV30; cdr3_nt: TGTGCCTGGAGTGTACTCGGCAGCGATGATTCACCCCTCCACTTT; cdr3_aa: CAWSVLGSDDSPLHF
j_call: TRBJ1-1; d_call: NA; clone_size: NA; v_call: TRBV29-1; cdr3_nt: TGCAGCGTTGACGGGGGAGATTGGTCAGAAAACACTGAAGCTTTCTTT; cdr3_aa: CSVDGGDWSENTEAFF
j_call: TRBJ2-5; d_call: TRBD1; clone_size: NA; v_call: TRBV19; cdr3_nt: TGTGCCAGTAGTGCGAACAGGGGAGAGACCCAGTACTTC; cdr3_aa: CASSANRGETQYF
j_call: TRBJ2-7; d_call: NA; clone_size: NA; v_call: TRBV2; cdr3_nt: TGTGCCAGCAGCCCTGGTAGGGGGTCCCACGAGCAGTACTTC; cdr3_aa: CASSPGRGSHEQYF
j_call: TRBJ2-7; d_call: TRBD2; clone_size: NA; v_call: TRBV5-4; cdr3_nt: TGTGCCAGCAGCTTGTTCTCGAGCGGGGGAACCTACGAGCAGTACTTC; cdr3_aa: CASSLFSSGGTYEQYF
j_call: TRBJ1-1; d_call: NA; clone_size: NA; v_call: TRBV19; cdr3_nt: TGTGCCAGTAGTATGGGTGGGGGGGCTGAAGCTTTCTTT; cdr3_aa: CASSMGGGAEAFF
j_call: TRBJ2-1; d_call: NA; clone_size: NA; v_call: TRBV6-5; cdr3_nt: TGTGCCAGCAGTAAGGGCGGGGTACCTGAGCAGTTCTTC; cdr3_aa: CASSKGGVPEQFF
j_call: TRBJ1-2; d_call: NA; clone_size: NA; v_call: TRBV6-5; cdr3_nt: TGTGCCAGCTCCCAGGACAGTTTCTATGGCTACACCTTC; cdr3_aa: CASSQDSFYGYTF
j_call: TRBJ1-1; d_call: NA; clone_size: NA; v_call: TRBV7-3; cdr3_nt: TGTGCCAGCAGCTTCTACCAGGGCACTGAAGCTTTCTTT; cdr3_aa: CASSFYQGTEAFF
j_call: TRBJ2-3; d_call: TRBD2; clone_size: NA; v_call: TRBV4-3; cdr3_nt: TGCGCCAGCAGCTCAAGCTCTAGCGGGAGTGGAGATACGCAGTATTTT; cdr3_aa: CASSSSSSGSGDTQYF
j_call: TRBJ1-2; d_call: NA; clone_size: NA; v_call: TRBV5-6; cdr3_nt: TGTGCCAGCAGCCTCGGTCGAAACTATGGCTACACCTTC; cdr3_aa: CASSLGRNYGYTF
j_call: TRBJ2-7; d_call: TRBD2; clone_size: NA; v_call: TRBV5-4; cdr3_nt: TGTGCCAGCAGCTCGCTAGCGGACGAGCAGTACTTC; cdr3_aa: CASSSLADEQYF
j_call: TRBJ1-1; d_call: TRBD1; clone_size: few; v_call: TRBV5-1; cdr3_nt: TGCGCCAGCAGCTTGGGAAACAGGGGAACTGAAGCTTTCTTT; cdr3_aa: CASSLGNRGTEAFF
j_call: TRBJ2-7; d_call: TRBD1; clone_size: NA; v_call: TRBV19; cdr3_nt: TGTGCCAGTAGTTCCCGGGACAGGGTTGGTTACGAGCAGTACTTC; cdr3_aa: CASSSRDRVGYEQYF
j_call: TRBJ2-1; d_call: TRBD2; clone_size: once; v_call: TRBV7-9; cdr3_nt: TGTGCCAGCAGCTTACTAGCGGGAGCCTACAATGAGCAGTTCTTC; cdr3_aa: CASSLLAGAYNEQFF
j_call: TRBJ2-2; d_call: NA; clone_size: NA; v_call: TRBV6-4; cdr3_nt: TGTGCCAGCAGTGTGGAGGGGAATGTCGGCACCGGGGAGCTGTTTTTT; cdr3_aa: CASSVEGNVGTGELFF
j_call: TRBJ2-5; d_call: NA; clone_size: NA; v_call: TRBV5-1; cdr3_nt: TGCGCCAGCAGCTTCGGGGGAGAGACCCAGTACTTC; cdr3_aa: CASSFGGETQYF
j_call: TRBJ1-2; d_call: NA; clone_size: NA; v_call: TRBV5-6; cdr3_nt: TGTGCCAGCAGCTTCGAGAGGAACTATGGCTACACCTTC; cdr3_aa: CASSFERNYGYTF
j_call: TRBJ1-1; d_call: NA; clone_size: NA; v_call: TRBV7-3; cdr3_nt: TGTGCCAGCAGCTCAAGGGGTGGGACTGAAGCTTTCTTT; cdr3_aa: CASSSRGGTEAFF
j_call: TRBJ1-1; d_call: NA; clone_size: NA; v_call: TRBV7-9; cdr3_nt: TGTGCCAGCAGCTCGAGGGCCACCGGACCTGAAGCTTTCTTT; cdr3_aa: CASSSRATGPEAFF
j_call: TRBJ1-1; d_call: NA; clone_size: once; v_call: TRBV10-1; cdr3_nt: TGCGCCAGCAGTGGGCCAGGGTCAACTGAAGCTTTCTTT; cdr3_aa: CASSGPGSTEAFF